The clone carrying this T cell receptor (beta chain) was seen a handful of times. Its target is not known. This sample was taken from a study of T cells after yellow fever vaccination. Looking at the study overall: Fractions of limited cellularity were prepared by means of SMART-Seq v4 Ultra Low Input. Study outcomes and limitations: Any FACS-sorted repertoire could hold abundant clonotypes that contaminate it from the bulk population. The appearance of a small share of clonotypes in both CD4 and CD8 compartments was observed.

The 5'RACE template-switching step produced TCR cDNA and added a universal primer site and UMIs. One entry per CDR3 protein, called by TCRdb with MiXCR from the 5' RACE reads. The data show some 290,000 distinct CDR3 sequences, around 11% seen once. The CDR3 extends over 19 amino acids. Per the germline V gene, CDR1 is KGHSH and CDR2 is LQKENI. Trimming pared 1 base from V and 2 bases from J, leaving 18 bases between. This sequence joins TRBV18 and TRBJ2-6, with D perhaps TRBD1 or TRBD2 (6 bases each). The sequence derives from a man aged 18 to 29 who received the YFV17D yellow fever vaccine. The source was CD4+ T cells sorted from PBMCs, collected 45 days after the yellow fever booster vaccination. The CDR3 bases are TGTGCCAGCTCACCACGGGGGGCAGCGACATCGACTGGGGCCAACGTCCTGACTTTC. Translated: CASSPRGAATSTGANVLTF.